What follows describes a single TCR beta chain. Its matching antigen is unknown. Because this beta chain is a stray read in a library intended to capture alpha chains, its abundance should not be given much weight. The time point is: sample taken at primary tumor resection. These data are taken from a study of spatial heterogeneity in lung cancer. Study information: Sequencing consistently turned up more beta-chain sequences than alpha-chain sequences. In raw reads, more than 8.5 appearances on average were recorded for each unique TCR and UMI combination.

Study-level points and caveats: Expanded intratumoral alpha and beta TCR counts tracked tumor mutation counts.

The CDR3 loop spans 11 amino acids. The V end lost 8 bases, the J end lost 0 bases, and 5 bases lay between the germline ends. The germline CDR1 and CDR2 sequences are ENHRY and SYGVKD. TCRdb itself ran the 5' RACE reads through MiXCR, one entry per CDR3 protein. The table lists almost 7,500 distinct CDR3 sequences, around 15% of them singletons, with 9% in the top ten. The V and J genes are TRBV10-3 and TRBJ2-7; TRBD1 might be the D (5 bases). The clonotype comes from a female donor with early-stage non-small cell lung cancer. The sample here was lung tumor tissue, taken at surgery. CDR3: CAIGASYEQYF. As DNA, the CDR3 is TGTGCCATCGGGGCCTCCTACGAGCAGTACTTC.